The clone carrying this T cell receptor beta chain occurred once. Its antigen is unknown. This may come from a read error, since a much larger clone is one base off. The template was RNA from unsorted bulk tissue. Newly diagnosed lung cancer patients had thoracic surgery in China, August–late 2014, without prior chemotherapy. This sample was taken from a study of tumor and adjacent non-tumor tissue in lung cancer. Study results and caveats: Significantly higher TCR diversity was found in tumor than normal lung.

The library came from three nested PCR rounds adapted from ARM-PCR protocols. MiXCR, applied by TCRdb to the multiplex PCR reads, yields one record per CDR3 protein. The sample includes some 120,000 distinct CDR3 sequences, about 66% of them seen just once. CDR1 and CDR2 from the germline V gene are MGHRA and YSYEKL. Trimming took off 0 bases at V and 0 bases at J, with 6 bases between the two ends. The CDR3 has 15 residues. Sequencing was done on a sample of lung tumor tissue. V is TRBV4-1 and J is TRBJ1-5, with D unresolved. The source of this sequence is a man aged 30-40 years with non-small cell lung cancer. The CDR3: CASSQDSPSNQPQHF. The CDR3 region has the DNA TGCGCCAGCAGCCAAGATTCCCCTAGCAATCAGCCCCAGCATTTT.